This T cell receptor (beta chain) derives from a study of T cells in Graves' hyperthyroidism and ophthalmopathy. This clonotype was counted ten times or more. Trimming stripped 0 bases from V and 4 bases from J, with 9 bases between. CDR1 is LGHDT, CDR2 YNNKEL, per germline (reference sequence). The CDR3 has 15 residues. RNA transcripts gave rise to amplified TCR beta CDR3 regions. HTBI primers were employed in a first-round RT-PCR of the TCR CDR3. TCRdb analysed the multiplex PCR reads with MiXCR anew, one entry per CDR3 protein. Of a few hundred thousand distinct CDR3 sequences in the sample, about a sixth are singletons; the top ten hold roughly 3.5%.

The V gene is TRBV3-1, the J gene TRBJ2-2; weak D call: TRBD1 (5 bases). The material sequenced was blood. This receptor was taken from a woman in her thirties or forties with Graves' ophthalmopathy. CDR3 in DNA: TGTGCCAGCAGCCAAGATGTAGGGGTCACCGGGGAGCTGTTTTTT. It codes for CASSQDVGVTGELFF.